Here is one TCR beta chain with its context. The same CDR3 can be traced to other DNA sequences in this sample. These data are taken from a study of blood T cell repertoires in COVID-19. In the study overall: The analysed material was cDNA or gDNA that came from T cells, B-cell-depleted T cells, or PBMCs.

This CDR3 has 14 amino acids. Trimming removed 0 bases from V and 3 bases from J; junction bases left unmatched: 2. Germline loops: CDR1 SGHRS, CDR2 YFSETQ. Using immunoSEQ multiplex PCR, the repertoire was profiled, and TCRdb retains in-frame clones only, with some absent. The sample records approximately 220,000 clones, around 82% being singletons. This clonotype was obtained from an older woman with acute or convalescent COVID-19. Sequenced input: peripheral blood. The chain employs TRBV5-1 and TRBJ2-7; TRBD1 aligns across 8 bases. CDR3 nucleotides: TGCGCCAGCAGCTTGGGTACAGGGGGCTACGAGCAGTACTTC. Its protein is CASSLGTGGYEQYF.